The clone carrying this TCR beta chain has a count of ten or more. The antigen is unknown. During its preparation, the TCRbeta library received unique molecular identifiers. Using its own MiXCR run on the PCR reads, TCRdb lists one record per CDR3 protein. The sample has approximately 500,000 distinct CDR3 sequences; 10% to 13% are singletons. The source of the sample is a study of T-cell reconstitution after alpha-beta-depleted transplantation in children. Findings and caveats of the study: At the one-year point after transplant, T-cell counts and TCRbeta diversity were found to come mostly from T cells that had been newly produced. High day-60 TCRbeta diversity in some patients came from surviving recipient T cells and thymic progenitors. Several hundred expanded graft clones reportedly supplied alpha-beta T cells about two months after transplant.

Per the germline V gene, CDR1 is MNHEY and CDR2 is SMNVEV (reference sequence). This CDR3 has 17 amino acids. V lost 6 bases to trimming and J lost 2 bases; unmatched junction nucleotides: 6. The chain is built from TRBV27 and TRBJ2-6; TRBD1 matches at 11 bases. This receptor was identified in a child aged 2-15 years with inherited bone marrow failure, due to receive a stem cell transplant. Sequenced here: PBMCs, sampled before TCRalphabeta/CD19-depleted stem cell transplant. In nucleotides, the CDR3 is TGTGCCAGCAGGGGGACAGGGGGAATGGCTGGGGCCAACGTCCTGACTTTC. It is translated as CASRGTGGMAGANVLTF.